This T cell receptor beta chain was observed in a study of cytomegalovirus exposure and HLA in healthy donors. The PCR used 60 Vbeta and 13 Jbeta primers. The repertoire was sequenced with immunoSEQ multiplex PCR; TCRdb's copy has only in-frame clones and lacks some. This sample yields more than 80,000 clones, of which 78% are seen a single time; under 7% belongs to the top ten. From germline, CDR1 is SGHTA and CDR2 FQGNSA. V lost 2 bases and J lost 14, with 10 bases in between. The CDR3 runs 11 residues. The rearrangement links TRBV7-2 to TRBJ2-1, with D perhaps TRBD2 (6 bases). The sequence derives from a man aged 18 to 29 in good health and CMV-seropositive. Sequencing was done on a sample of PBMCs. CDR3 DNA sequence: TGTGCCAGCAGCTTACGACGGGGGAAGTTCTTC. This gives the protein CASSLRRGKFF.